A selection of T cell receptor beta chains follows, all from one sample in a study of Ad26.COV2.S vaccination and SARS-CoV-2 variants. Sequencing used immunoSEQ multiplex PCR; TCRdb keeps in-frame clones, though not all of them. The sample includes about 350,000 clones, over 75% of them seen just once. Specimen: peripheral blood, collected in a trial of Ad26.COV2.S vaccine versus placebo. The receptors were sampled from a person aged 18 to 65 who received the Ad26.COV2.S COVID-19 vaccine or a placebo. The conserved cysteine and the conserved F or W are not part of the CDR3 here. A D gene is named only where the DNA matches it firmly.

>TRBV28|TRBJ1-4|.
ASSYRTGREKLF
>TRBV2|TRBJ1-2|.
ASTDGESSYT
>TRBV5-6|TRBJ2-6|.
ASSLWGAGANVLT
>TRBV2|TRBJ1-1|.
ASCDRPSTEAF
>TRBV12-3/TRBV12-4|TRBJ1-3|.
ASSLNGNTIY
>TRBV30|TRBJ2-7|TRBD1
AWSFDRGSYEQY
>TRBV12-3/TRBV12-4|TRBJ1-6|.
ASSLDPSPLH
>TRBV19|TRBJ2-3|.
ASSPLNLRGDTQY
>TRBV18|TRBJ2-7|.
ASSPGRYSYEQY
>TRBV12-3/TRBV12-4|TRBJ1-1|.
ASGLNSREAF
>TRBV15|TRBJ2-7|TRBD1
ATSRGLPRTGVGEQY